The entry below gives a single T cell receptor beta chain sequence along with its context. The data were taken from a study of blood T cell repertoires in COVID-19. At the level of the study: COVID-19 samples, acute and convalescent, were from the United States, Italy and Spain. Sources were T cells, B-cell-depleted T cells, or PBMCs; the material itself was cDNA or gDNA.

In the authors' methods: Amplifying reference gene primers gave estimates of nucleated cell counts. Measured with immunoSEQ multiplex PCR; TCRdb has only the in-frame clones, and not every one. V and J calls plus clone size are reproduced from that table; the DNA served to infer D and trimming. The sample shows hundreds of thousands of clones, 70% to 90% of them seen only once. Trimming took 6 bases from V and 7 from J, leaving 19 bases between them. Looked up from germline, CDR1 is WSHSY and CDR2 is SAAADI. The CDR3 covers 14 residues. Sequenced sample: peripheral blood. This clonotype was sampled from a woman aged 45-59 years with acute or convalescent COVID-19. The chain carries TRBV10-2 and TRBJ2-7, with D tentatively TRBD1 (5 bases). The CDR3 reads CASSGIVGVGEQYF. Written as DNA, the CDR3 is TGCGCCAGCAGCGGCATTGTAGGGGTCGGGGAGCAGTACTTC.